One and the same sample provided the 17 T cell receptor beta chains below, sequenced in a study of OX40 agonist ivuxolimab in advanced cancers. The method was immunoSEQ multiplex PCR; TCRdb's version includes in-frame clones alone and lacks a portion of them. The sample lists about 53,000 clones, less than 90% occurring once. This specimen was CD4+ or CD8+ T cells sorted from blood, taken in a trial of the OX40 agonist ivuxolimab. These receptor sequences come from an adult with an advanced solid tumor such as melanoma, head and neck, liver or kidney cancer.

This chain links TRBV27 with TRBJ2-2; the D is unclear. Germline CDR1 MNHEY, CDR2 SMNVEV (reference sequence). The V and J ends lost 2 bases and 0 bases respectively, with 13 bases between them. The CDR3 loop spans 17 amino acids. Here the CDR3 DNA reads TGTGCCAGCAGTTTAATAACCCGTCACGCGAACACCGGGGAGCTGTTTTTT. Translated: CASSLITRHANTGELFF.

This clone has more than one count but fewer than ten. The chain combines TRBV21-1 with TRBJ2-3; the D call in the table, TRBD2, was not verified against the DNA. TRBV21-1 is listed as a pseudogene. The length of the CDR3 is 16 residues. CDR3 in DNA: TGTGCCAGCAGGAGGACTAGCCGGAATAGCACAGATACGCAGTATTTT. Translation gives CASRRTSRNSTDTQYF.

In this sample, this clone turned up once. This rearrangement joins TRBV6-5 to TRBJ1-5; tentatively, D is TRBD1 (6 bases). The CDR3 has 13 residues. V lost 10 bases to trimming and J lost 3 bases, with 13 bases between them. Looked up from germline, CDR1 is MNHEY and CDR2 is SVGAGI. This chain's CDR3 is CATRDTLNQPQHF. Here the CDR3 DNA reads TGTGCCACCCGGGACACACTCAATCAGCCCCAGCATTTT.

The V call is TRBV7-3, the J call TRBJ2-2, with TRBD2 matching 10 bases. Unmatched junction bases numbered 3, after V lost 7 bases and J lost 1 base. This CDR3 is 15 amino acids long. CDR1 is SGHTA and CDR2 is FQGTGA in the germline V gene. The CDR3 loop is CASKIAGGNTGELFF. CDR3 bases: TGTGCCAGCAAAATAGCGGGAGGGAACACCGGGGAGCTGTTTTTT.

Only one count was recorded for this clone. The chain recombines TRBV21-1 with TRBJ2-7; TRBD1, the table's D call, was not compared with the DNA. TRBV21-1 has pseudogene status. The CDR3 length is 14 residues. The CDR3 DNA is TGTGCCAGCACAGAGGGGGTGTTATCCTACGAGCAGTACTTC. This sequence encodes CASTEGVLSYEQYF.

The table lists this clone with a count of one. This chain uses TRBV27 with TRBJ1-6; D is uncertain. Trimming stripped 5 bases from V and 0 bases from J, with 5 bases between. CDR3 length: 14 amino acids. Germline values: CDR1 MNHEY, CDR2 SMNVEV (reference sequence). The CDR3 here is CASSQISYNSPLHF. In nucleotides, the CDR3 is TGTGCCAGCAGTCAGATCTCCTATAATTCACCCCTCCACTTT.

The chain carries TRBV5-6 and TRBJ2-1; possible D gene TRBD2, 5 bases. This CDR3 spans 15 amino acids. V shed 3 bases and J shed 3 bases, with 13 bases lying between them. Germline lookup yields CDR1 SGHDT and CDR2 YYEEEE. CDR3 residues: CASSSQDWYYNEQFF. CDR3 bases: TGTGCCAGCAGCTCCCAGGACTGGTACTACAATGAGCAGTTCTTC.

This chain links TRBV6-5 with TRBJ1-5; D remains unclear. This CDR3 has 14 residues. The V end was cut by 5 bases, the J end by 2 bases, with 10 bases between. Germline V gene lookup returns CDR1 MNHEY and CDR2 SVGAGI. The CDR3 DNA reads as TGTGCCAGCAGTGTCCTCCGAGGCAATCAGCCCCAGCATTTT. Translating gives CASSVLRGNQPQHF.

The chain is built from TRBV5-1 and TRBJ2-5, with TRBD2 matching over 8 bases. The CDR3 covers 15 residues. Germline V gene data show CDR1 as SGHRS and CDR2 as YFSETQ. The junction had 10 bases not matched to a gene; V was cut back by 7 bases and J by 2 bases. The CDR3: CASFQGLVGQETQYF. CDR3 bases: TGCGCCAGCTTTCAGGGACTAGTGGGACAAGAGACCCAGTACTTC.

V and J are TRBV6-5 and TRBJ1-1, with TRBD1 matching over 8 bases. V lost 2 bases to trimming and J lost 8 bases; unmatched junction nucleotides: 7. CDR3 length: 14 amino acids. The germline V gene encodes CDR1 MNHEY and CDR2 SVGAGI. The CDR3 region is CASSYGTGLDEAFF. The DNA for the CDR3 is TGTGCCAGCAGTTACGGGACAGGACTAGACGAAGCTTTCTTT.

This chain's CDR3 is CASSYSTVNEQFF. CDR3 nucleotide sequence: TGTGCCAGCAGTTACTCGACGGTCAATGAGCAGTTCTTC. The chain couples TRBV6-6 to TRBJ2-1; no firm D call. This CDR3 contains 13 residues. In germline, CDR1 is MNHNY, CDR2 SVGAGI (reference sequence). Trimming cost V 0 bases and J 6 bases, with 6 bases left between them.

This clone was picked up one time. In nucleotides, the CDR3 is TGTGCCAGCGGGGCGGGAGTTGGGGAGACCCAGTACTTC. Protein: CASGAGVGETQYF. This chain links TRBV9 with TRBJ2-5, with 7 bases aligning to TRBD2. This CDR3 is built from 13 residues. After removal of 7 bases from V and 5 bases from J, the junction contained 8 bases not matched to a gene. Per germline, CDR1 SGDLS and CDR2 YYNGEE.

The rearrangement links TRBV4-2 to TRBJ2-5, with TRBD2 matching 11 bases. After removal of 0 bases from V and 5 bases from J, the junction contained 8 bases not matched to a gene. The CDR3 spans 17 residues. From germline, CDR1 is LGHNA and CDR2 YNFKEQ. Written as DNA, the CDR3 is TGTGCCAGCAGCCAAGAACTAGCGGGAGTAGGGTTGGAGACCCAGTACTTC. This gives the protein CASSQELAGVGLETQYF.

A single count supports this clone. This chain links TRBV5-4 with TRBJ2-1; D possibly corresponds to TRBD2 (7 bases). The V and J ends lost 5 bases and 14 bases respectively, with 26 bases between them. The CDR3 length is 15 residues. Germline CDR1 and CDR2: SGHNT and YYREEE (reference sequence). The CDR3 spells CASRLKREAPGAEFF. The CDR3 region has the DNA TGTGCCAGCAGACTAAAACGGGAGGCCCCGGGGGCGGAGTTCTTC. The full variable domain, completed using reference TRBV5-4 and TRBJ2-1, is ETGVTQSPTHLIKTRGQQVTLRCSSQSGHNTVSWYQQALGQGPQFIFQYYREEENGRGNFPPRFSGLQFPNYSSELNVNALELDDSALYLCASRLKREAPGAEFFGPGTRLTVL.

This CDR3 reads CARSLVQSSTDTQYF. The DNA for the CDR3 is TGTGCCAGAAGCTTGGTACAGAGTAGCACAGATACGCAGTATTTT. The V gene is TRBV5-3, the J gene TRBJ2-3; D gene uncertain. TRBV5-3 is an ORF, with its function uncertain. The V and J ends lost 0 bases and 0 bases respectively, with 8 bases between them. The CDR3 has 15 residues.

This sequence joins TRBV9 and TRBJ2-1, with 9 bases fitting TRBD2. Trimming cost V 0 bases and J 8 bases; bases outside gene matches: 3. Germline CDR1 SGDLS, CDR2 YYNGEE. The CDR3 length is 14 residues. CDR3 sequence (DNA): TGTGCCAGCAGCGTAGTAGCGGGAGTCGATGAGCAGTTCTTC. It yields the protein CASSVVAGVDEQFF. Looking up the rest from reference TRBV9 and TRBJ2-1 gives the full variable domain: DSGVTQTPKHLITATGQRVTLRCSPRSGDLSVYWYQQSLDQGLQFLIQYYNGEERAKGNILERFSAQQFPDLHSELNLSSLELGDSALYFCASSVVAGVDEQFFGPGTRLTVL.

V usage is TRBV28 and J usage is TRBJ2-1, with 8 bases identical to TRBD1. Germline CDR1 and CDR2: MDHEN and SYDVKM. CDR3 length equals 15 residues. V trimming: 2 bases; J trimming: 5 bases; junction bases outside the gene matches: 5. The CDR3, as DNA: TGTGCCAGCAGTTTAGGGGGGACAGGAGACAATGAGCAGTTCTTC. This translates into CASSLGGTGDNEQFF.